These T cell receptor beta chains were read from a single sample in a study of metastatic and nonmetastatic thyroid tumors. TCRdb reassembled clones from the PCR reads with MiXCR. This table has over 20,000 clones, 15% to 20% appearing once. What was sequenced was blood. These receptor sequences come from a female donor with papillary thyroid cancer or a benign thyroid nodule (not recorded which). Some clones in this sample may be carry-over from other donors' samples. CDR3s include the opening cysteine and the closing phenylalanine or tryptophan. The D gene is left open where the match is weak. Size is stated for part of the rows, as once, few or many counts, or as a class when the clone is expanded.

size	V	J	D	CDR3	DNA
.	TRBV11-3	TRBJ2-7	TRBD2	CASSVRAGVSYEQYF	TGTGCCAGCAGCGTACGGGCGGGAGTCTCCTACGAGCAGTACTTC
.	TRBV6-5	TRBJ1-2	TRBD1	CASSYGTWTGSGYTF	TGTGCCAGCAGTTATGGGACATGGACAGGCAGTGGCTACACCTTC
many	TRBV3-1	TRBJ2-3	TRBD2	CASSGGLADTQYF	TGTGCCAGCAGCGGGGGACTAGCAGATACGCAGTATTTT
many	TRBV30	TRBJ1-2	.	CAWSAGNYGYTF	TGTGCCTGGAGTGCGGGAAACTATGGCTACACCTTC
many	TRBV3-1	TRBJ1-1	.	CASSQDEGMNTEAFF	TGTGCCAGCAGCCAAGATGAGGGAATGAACACTGAAGCTTTCTTT
few	TRBV5-4	TRBJ1-2	.	CASRAAGGYTF	TGTGCCAGCAGAGCGGCAGGTGGCTACACCTTC
.	TRBV5-1	TRBJ2-7	.	CASSLESGYEQYF	TGCGCCAGCAGCTTGGAATCCGGTTACGAGCAGTACTTC
few	TRBV6-1	TRBJ1-6	.	CASSGRSLNSPLHF	TGTGCCAGCAGCGGGAGATCCTTGAATTCACCCCTCCACTTT
many	TRBV12-3/TRBV12-4	TRBJ1-3	TRBD1	CASSGTGFGNTIYF	TGTGCCAGCAGCGGGACAGGGTTCGGAAACACCATATATTTT
many	TRBV7-9	TRBJ1-2	.	CASSTGLVRGYTF	TGTGCCAGCAGCACAGGGTTGGTTCGTGGCTACACCTTC
many	TRBV7-6	TRBJ1-1	TRBD1	CASSRDRNTEALF	TGTGCCAGCAGCCGGGACAGAAACACTGAAGCTCTCTTT
once	TRBV20-1	TRBJ2-1	TRBD2	CSARLSGSDYNEQFF	TGCAGTGCTAGACTTAGCGGGAGTGATTACAATGAACAGTTCTTC
many	TRBV7-8	TRBJ1-2	TRBD1	CASSGGTANYGYTF	TGTGCCAGCAGCGGCGGGACAGCTAACTATGGCTACACCTTC
few	TRBV7-8	TRBJ2-7	TRBD2	CASSLARARGGGYEQYF	TGTGCCAGCAGCTTAGCGAGGGCGCGTGGGGGGGGATACGAGCAGTACTTC
many	TRBV9	TRBJ2-1	.	CASSVLTGRDEQFF	TGTGCCAGCAGCGTCCTGACAGGGAGGGATGAGCAGTTCTTC
many	TRBV2	TRBJ1-5	.	CASSGDGPNQPQHF	TGTGCCAGCAGTGGGGACGGACCTAATCAGCCCCAGCATTTT
many	TRBV28	TRBJ2-5	.	CASTMGETQYF	TGTGCCAGCACCATGGGAGAGACCCAGTACTTC
few	TRBV6-8	TRBJ2-1	TRBD1	CASRPRDRGNYYNEQFF	TGTGCCAGCAGACCCAGGGACAGGGGGAACTACTACAATGAGCAGTTCTTC
many	TRBV7-2	TRBJ2-7	.	CASSLGRQSYEQYF	TGTGCCAGCAGCTTAGGCCGGCAGTCCTACGAGCAGTACTTC
.	TRBV11-2	TRBJ2-3	TRBD2	CASSRTSGGFTDTQYF	TGTGCCAGCAGCAGGACTAGCGGGGGGTTCACAGATACGCAGTATTTT
medium-sized	TRBV6-1	TRBJ1-6	.	CATWTGYSPLHF	TGTGCCACCTGGACGGGGTATTCACCCCTCCACTTT
many	TRBV2	TRBJ1-1	.	CASSEEDQGTEAFF	TGTGCCAGCAGTGAAGAGGACCAAGGCACTGAAGCTTTCTTT
many	TRBV5-6	TRBJ2-2	TRBD1	CASSRGTAGELFF	TGTGCCAGCAGCCGTGGGACAGCCGGGGAGCTGTTTTTT
medium-sized	TRBV10-2	TRBJ2-5	.	CASSEFGQETQYF	TGCGCCAGCAGTGAGTTCGGCCAAGAGACCCAGTACTTC
many	TRBV30	TRBJ1-5	.	CAWSASGSNQPQHF	TGTGCCTGGAGCGCCTCAGGGAGTAACCAGCCCCAGCATTTT
many	TRBV11-2	TRBJ2-2	.	CASSLDYREMGTGELFF	TGTGCCAGCAGCTTAGACTACCGTGAGATGGGCACCGGGGAGCTGTTTTTT
many	TRBV19	TRBJ1-1	.	CASSIDQGWYTEAFF	TGTGCCAGTAGTATAGATCAGGGATGGTACACTGAAGCTTTCTTT
many	TRBV7-2	TRBJ2-3	.	CASSLLTSTDTQYF	TGTGCCAGCAGCTTACTAACTAGCACAGATACGCAGTATTTT
medium-sized	TRBV15	TRBJ2-7	.	CATSRDNTGRYEQYF	TGTGCCACCAGCAGAGATAACACAGGGCGCTACGAGCAGTACTTC
many	TRBV30	TRBJ1-1	.	CAFGRGENTEAFF	TGTGCCTTTGGAAGGGGAGAGAACACTGAAGCTTTCTTT
many	TRBV11-2	TRBJ2-7	.	CASRDWRSYEQYF	TGTGCCAGCAGGGATTGGAGGTCCTACGAGCAGTACTTC
.	TRBV11-2	TRBJ2-3	TRBD2	CASSLERTSGVGDTQYF	TGTGCCAGCAGCTTAGAAAGGACTAGCGGGGTGGGAGATACGCAGTATTTT
few	TRBV19	TRBJ1-4	TRBD1	CASRPGQGMGKLFF	TGTGCCAGTAGGCCTGGACAGGGGATGGGAAAACTGTTTTTT
.	TRBV11-3	TRBJ1-5	.	CASSPGWGQPQHF	TGTGCCAGCAGCCCAGGGTGGGGCCAGCCCCAGCATTTT
.	TRBV5-6	TRBJ1-2	TRBD1	CASRLLPTGLEDGYTF	TGTGCCAGCAGATTACTTCCGACAGGGTTGGAAGATGGCTACACCTTC
.	TRBV9	TRBJ2-3	.	CASTRLSTDTQYF	TGTGCCAGCACCAGACTAAGCACAGATACGCAGTATTTT
many	TRBV10-3	TRBJ2-1	.	CAIREGGNEQFF	TGTGCCATCAGGGAAGGGGGTAATGAGCAGTTCTTC
few	TRBV15	TRBJ1-2	.	CATSRDQGPASGYTF	TGTGCCACCAGCAGAGATCAAGGGCCGGCGTCTGGCTACACCTTT
many	TRBV20-1	TRBJ1-1	.	CSAPGHRLNTEAFF	TGCAGTGCCCCGGGGCACAGGTTGAACACTGAAGCTTTCTTT
.	TRBV12-3/TRBV12-4	TRBJ1-2	TRBD1	CASSLVGQGRVLLGYTF	TGTGCCAGCAGTCTAGTGGGACAGGGAAGGGTCTTATTGGGCTACACCTTC
many	TRBV27	TRBJ1-4	TRBD1	CVSSAGQADREKLFF	TGTGTCAGCAGCGCTGGACAGGCTGACCGGGAAAAACTGTTTTTT
many	TRBV5-8	TRBJ1-5	.	CASSYTLGWSNQPQHF	TGTGCCAGCAGCTACACACTAGGGTGGAGCAATCAGCCCCAGCATTTT
many	TRBV4-2	TRBJ2-7	TRBD1	CASSQTGASAYEQYF	TGTGCCAGCAGCCAGACAGGGGCTAGCGCCTACGAGCAGTACTTC
.	TRBV7-6	TRBJ2-3	TRBD2	CASSLVSGWLTITDTQYF	TGTGCCAGCAGCTTAGTTAGCGGGTGGCTCACTATCACAGATACGCAGTATTTT
medium-sized	TRBV6-1	TRBJ2-7	TRBD1	CASSDPTGGYEQYF	TGTGCCAGCAGTGACCCGACAGGGGGCTACGAGCAGTACTTC